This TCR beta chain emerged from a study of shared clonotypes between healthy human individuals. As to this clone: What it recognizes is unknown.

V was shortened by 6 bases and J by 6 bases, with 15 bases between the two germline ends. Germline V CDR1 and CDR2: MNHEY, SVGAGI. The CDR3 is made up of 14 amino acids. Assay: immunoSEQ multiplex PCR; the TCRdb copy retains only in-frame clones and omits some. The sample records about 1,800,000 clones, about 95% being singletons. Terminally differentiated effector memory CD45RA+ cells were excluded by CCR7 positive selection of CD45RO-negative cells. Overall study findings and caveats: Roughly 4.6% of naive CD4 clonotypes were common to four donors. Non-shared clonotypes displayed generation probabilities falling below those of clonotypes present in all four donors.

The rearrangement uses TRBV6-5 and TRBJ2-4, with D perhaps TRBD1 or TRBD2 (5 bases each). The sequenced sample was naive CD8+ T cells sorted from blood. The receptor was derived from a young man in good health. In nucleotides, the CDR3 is TGTGCCAGCAGCCCCGGGACGGCGATAAACATTCAGTACTTC. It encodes CASSPGTAINIQYF.